The next 21 T cell receptor beta chains were all read from a single sample in a study of cytomegalovirus exposure and HLA in healthy donors (dated by TCRdb to 2015 to 2018). Libraries were prepared through the immunoSEQ multiplex PCR assay. In its TCRdb copy, this immuneACCESS table keeps in-frame sequences only and misses some clones. Where compared with another copy, unresolved V genes explain less than half of these, and the others have no known cause. The sample includes approximately 65,000 clones, with over 95% observed a single time. Of the sample, under 2.5% falls within the top ten clones. Source material: PBMCs. These receptors all stem from a young man in good health and CMV-seronegative.

The chain carries TRBV28 and TRBJ2-7; no reliable D call. V lost 4 bases and J 3 bases, leaving 4 bases between the germline ends. Germline CDR1 is MDHEN and CDR2 is SYDVKM. CDR3 size: 11 residues. The CDR3 sequence is CASSSLYEQYF. The DNA for the CDR3 is TGTGCCAGCAGTTCCCTCTACGAGCAGTACTTC.

The rearrangement joins TRBV21-1 to TRBJ1-1. TRBV21-1 has pseudogene status. The CDR3 consists of 19 residues. The CDR3 reads CASSKAREGRVDMNTEAFF. The CDR3 nucleotides are TGTGCCAGCAGCAAAGCCCGGGAGGGGCGCGTTGACATGAACACTGAAGCTTTCTTT.

This chain connects TRBV6-5 to TRBJ2-2; 11 nucleotides agree with TRBD2. Germline V lookup: CDR1 MNHEY, CDR2 SVGAGI. V shed 6 bases, J shed 7 bases, and the junction held 4 bases outside the gene matches. The CDR3 extends over 14 amino acids. The CDR3 loop reads CASRTSGTNGELFF. CDR3 sequence (DNA): TGTGCCAGCAGGACTAGCGGGACAAACGGGGAGCTGTTTTTT.

The chain links TRBV6-6 to TRBJ2-7; 16 bases align to TRBD2. Germline V gives CDR1 MNHNY, CDR2 SVGAGI (reference sequence). CDR3 length: 15 residues. Losses at the gene ends were 6 bases for V and 7 bases for J; bases not matched to a gene: 6. Here the CDR3 DNA reads TGTGCCAGCAGGGGACTAGCGGGAGGGCCGGAAGAGCAGTACTTC. Residues: CASRGLAGGPEEQYF.

This rearrangement joins TRBV7-9 to TRBJ1-5; 7 nucleotides agree with TRBD1. This CDR3 region has 13 residues. Germline V gene sequence: CDR1 SEHNR, CDR2 FQNEAQ (reference sequence). With V trimmed by 6 bases and J by 6 bases, 5 bases remained unmatched. CDR3 in amino acids: CASSRDRVQPQHF. The DNA of the CDR3 is TGTGCCAGCAGTCGAGACAGGGTTCAGCCCCAGCATTTT. The full variable domain, in which reference TRBV7-9 and TRBJ1-5 provide the parts outside the CDR3, is DTGVSQNPRHKITKRGQNVTFRCDPISEHNRLYWYRQTLGQGPEFLTYFQNEAQLEKSRLLSDRFSAERPKGSFSTLEIQRTEQGDSAMYLCASSRDRVQPQHFGDGTRLSIL.

The rearrangement links TRBV6-5 to TRBJ1-4; D is perhaps TRBD1 (5 bases). CDR1 is MNHEY and CDR2 is SVGAGI in the germline V gene. Trimming removed 3 bases from V and 5 bases from J, with 16 bases in between. The CDR3 has 16 residues. CDR3 in amino acids: CASSYRRGSSNEKLFF. CDR3 in DNA: TGTGCCAGCAGTTATAGGAGGGGTTCCTCGAATGAAAAACTGTTTTTT.

The V gene is TRBV19, the J gene TRBJ1-3; the D is unclear. The CDR3 runs 12 residues. The germline V gene has CDR1 LNHDA and CDR2 SQIVND (reference sequence). V was pared by 7 bases and J by 3 bases, with 7 bases between. The CDR3 DNA sequence: TGTGCCAGTACTCCAGGTGGAAACACCATATATTTT. Its translation is CASTPGGNTIYF.

J is TRBJ2-1 and V is TRBV4-2, with 9 bases lining up with TRBD2. V gave up 4 bases and J gave up 1 base; unmatched junction bases: 8. Germline CDR1 reads LGHNA; CDR2 reads YNFKEQ. The CDR3 contains 17 residues. In nucleotides, the CDR3 is TGTGCCAGCAGCCGCCTTAGCGGGAGTGATTCCTACAATGAGCAGTTCTTC. This translates into CASSRLSGSDSYNEQFF.

CDR3 loop: CASSSQAGGSYNEQFF. The CDR3 coding sequence is TGTGCCAGCAGTTCTCAAGCGGGAGGCTCCTACAATGAGCAGTTCTTC. This chain uses TRBV28 with TRBJ2-1; the match to TRBD2 covers 9 bases. Germline assignment: CDR1 MDHEN and CDR2 SYDVKM. The CDR3 covers 16 residues. V lost 4 bases and J lost 0; bases outside the gene matches: 4.

The chain employs TRBV18 and TRBJ1-3; the D gene is possibly TRBD1 (5 bases). The CDR3 length is 16 residues. Germline CDR1 KGHSH, CDR2 LQKENI. Trimming took off 4 bases at V and 1 base at J, with 14 bases between the two ends. As DNA, the CDR3 is TGTGCCAGCTCACTCGGACAAGCCGGGTCTGGAAACACCATATATTTT. The encoded protein is CASSLGQAGSGNTIYF. Supplemented by reference TRBV18 and TRBJ1-3, the full variable domain reads NAGVMQNPRHLVRRRGQEARLRCSPMKGHSHVYWYRQLPEEGLKFMVYLQKENIIDESGMPKERFSAEFPKEGPSILRIQQVVRGDSAAYFCASSLGQAGSGNTIYFGEGSWLTVV.

V and J are TRBV30 and TRBJ1-1; no firm D call. The V end was cut by 4 bases, the J end by 1 base, with 10 bases between. CDR1 GTSNPN and CDR2 SVGIG come from the germline V gene (reference sequence). This CDR3 has 13 amino acids. The CDR3: CAWTLRPNTEAFF. CDR3 nucleotides: TGTGCCTGGACATTGAGGCCGAACACTGAAGCTTTCTTT. Variable domain in full (rest from reference TRBV30 and TRBJ1-1): SQTIHQWPATLVQPVGSPLSLECTVEGTSNPNLYWYRQAAGRGLQLLFYSVGIGQISSEVPQNLSASRPQDRQFILSSKKLLLSDSGFYLCAWTLRPNTEAFFGQGTRLTVV.

The V call is TRBV19, the J call TRBJ2-3; 9 positions match TRBD1. The CDR3 has 14 residues. The V and J ends lost 7 bases and 4 bases, in that order; junction bases with no gene match: 6. CDR1 and CDR2 from the germline V gene are LNHDA and SQIVND (reference sequence). CDR3 in DNA: TGTGCCAGTAAAGAGGACAGGGGCCCAGATACGCAGTATTTT. Translated, it gives CASKEDRGPDTQYF.

This clone was seen a handful of times. Other DNA sequences within the sample encode an identical CDR3. The V call is TRBV6-1, the J call TRBJ1-2; 7 bases align to TRBD1. This CDR3 comprises 15 residues. The germline V gene has CDR1 MNHNS and CDR2 SASEGT. V lost 4 bases to trimming and J lost 0 bases; unmatched junction nucleotides: 5. The CDR3 loop is CASSVSGTANYGYTF. Written as DNA, the CDR3 is TGTGCCAGCAGTGTCTCCGGGACAGCTAACTATGGCTACACCTTC.

The chain recombines TRBV19 with TRBJ1-2; TRBD1 aligns across 7 bases. From germline, CDR1 is LNHDA and CDR2 SQIVND (reference sequence). The CDR3 loop spans 14 amino acids. V lost 8 bases to trimming and J lost 7 bases; unmatched junction nucleotides: 13. CDR3 sequence reads: CASSTTGDAFGYTF. In nucleotides, the CDR3 is TGTGCCAGTTCGACTACAGGGGACGCGTTTGGCTACACCTTC.

V usage is TRBV2 and J usage is TRBJ1-3; weak D call: TRBD1 (5 bases). Looked up from germline, CDR1 is SNHLY and CDR2 is FYNNEI. Trimming cost V 5 bases and J 4 bases, with 21 bases left between them. The CDR3 has 17 residues. The CDR3 DNA is TGTGCCAGCAGTCGAGGCCAGGGCTTTCGTGGGGGAAACACCATATATTTT. Translated: CASSRGQGFRGGNTIYF.

The chain employs TRBV6-1 and TRBJ2-7, with TRBD2 identical over 10 bases. From germline, CDR1 is MNHNS and CDR2 SASEGT. This CDR3 is 13 amino acids long. Losses at the gene ends were 6 bases for V and 6 bases for J; bases not matched to a gene: 5. This chain's CDR3 is CASSAGTSAEQYF. CDR3 DNA: TGTGCCAGCAGCGCAGGGACTAGCGCCGAGCAGTACTTC.

The rearrangement uses TRBV2 and TRBJ1-5, with TRBD1 matching 9 bases. The CDR3 is 15 amino acids. J lost 4 bases, V lost 6 bases, and 7 bases had no gene match. Germline V gives CDR1 SNHLY, CDR2 FYNNEI. The CDR3 sequence: CASSPWDRENQPQHF. The CDR3, as DNA: TGTGCCAGCAGCCCATGGGACAGGGAAAATCAGCCCCAGCATTTT. Looking up the rest from reference TRBV2 and TRBJ1-5 gives the full variable domain: EPEVTQTPSHQVTQMGQEVILRCVPISNHLYFYWYRQILGQKVEFLVSFYNNEISEKSEIFDDQFSVERPDGSNFTLKIRSTKLEDSAMYFCASSPWDRENQPQHFGDGTRLSIL.

J is TRBJ2-7 and V is TRBV4-1, with TRBD1 matching over 9 bases. In germline, CDR1 is MGHRA, CDR2 YSYEKL. Unmatched junction bases numbered 2, after V lost 6 bases and J lost 5 bases. The CDR3 sequence is 12 residues long. The CDR3 sequence: CASRGQGDEQYF. CDR3 bases: TGCGCCAGCAGGGGACAGGGCGACGAGCAGTACTTC.

The chain combines TRBV6-1 with TRBJ1-1, with D tentatively TRBD1 (6 bases). From germline, CDR1 is MNHNS and CDR2 SASEGT. V lost 6 bases to trimming and J lost 3 bases, with 14 bases between them. The CDR3 is made up of 14 amino acids. CDR3 in DNA: TGTGCCAGCAGCCTGGGGGGGGCCGACACTGAAGCTTTCTTT. Translating it yields CASSLGGADTEAFF.

The gene calls are TRBV4-1 and TRBJ1-1; D call uncertain. Germline CDR1 reads MGHRA; CDR2 reads YSYEKL. The CDR3 has 15 residues. The V end was cut by 1 base, the J end by 1 base, with 10 bases between. The CDR3 sequence is CASSQVRHSNTEAFF. The CDR3 DNA is TGCGCCAGCAGCCAAGTAAGACATTCGAACACTGAAGCTTTCTTT.

The chain links TRBV6-1 to TRBJ1-1, with TRBD1 matching over 7 bases. This CDR3 has 14 residues. Per the germline V gene, CDR1 is MNHNS and CDR2 is SASEGT. V was clipped by 5 bases and J by 3 bases; unmatched bases: 6. The CDR3 DNA sequence: TGTGCCAGCAGTAAGACAGGGCGGGACACTGAAGCTTTCTTT. Encoded protein: CASSKTGRDTEAFF.